This T cell receptor beta chain was sequenced for a study of T cell responses to AZD1222 COVID-19 vaccine. The CDR3 has 18 amino acids. Trimming shortened V by 1 base and J by 5 bases, and 23 bases separated the two germline ends. Germline V gene data show CDR1 as LGHDT and CDR2 as YNNKEL (reference sequence). General study points: Spike-specific TCR depth and breadth grew after two AZD1222 doses.

A remark on this clone: The antigen remains unidentified.

Sequencing was performed with immunoSEQ multiplex PCR; in TCRdb, only in-frame clones are kept and a portion is missing. The sample includes around 180,000 clones, 88% of them seen just once. The TCR comes from an adult in good health. The input for sequencing was peripheral blood, taken on day 0 of AZD1222 vaccination. V usage is TRBV3-1 (or the pseudogene TRBV3-2) and J usage is TRBJ2-5; tentatively, D is TRBD1 or TRBD2 (5 bases each). The CDR3 DNA reads TGTGCCAGCAGCCAAGGGGACCCACCGGGACGGCTTCGGGAGACCCAGTACTTC. This sequence encodes CASSQGDPPGRLRETQYF.